This T cell receptor (beta chain) was obtained from a study of tumor-infiltrating lymphocytes in localized non-small cell lung cancer. The protocol was immunoSEQ multiplex PCR, while the TCRdb copy is restricted to in-frame clones and leaves out a portion. The sample carries about 9,800 clones, around 70% recorded once. The V and J ends lost 6 bases and 1 base, in that order; junction bases with no gene match: 5. There are 14 residues in the CDR3. Germline CDR1 reads MNHEY; CDR2 reads SVGAGI. Study observations and caveats: Each assay used a separate piece of the same tissue.

In this sample, this clone turned up a few times. Its antigen is not known. The genes are TRBV6-5 and TRBJ1-1; 7 nucleotides match TRBD1. The clonotype comes from a human donor with non-small cell lung cancer. The sequenced material came from lung tumor tissue. The CDR3 is CASRAQGWNTEAFF. The CDR3 bases are TGTGCCAGCAGGGCACAGGGGTGGAACACTGAAGCTTTCTTT.